This TCR beta chain was recorded in a study of read filtering for tumor transcriptome and immune sequencing. Notes on the study in general: Sorted CD138-negative bone marrow cells were not purified T cells.

CDR1 is LNHNV and CDR2 is YYDKDF in the germline V gene (reference sequence). This CDR3 is 15 amino acids long. The ends were cut back, 3 bases at V and 4 bases at J, with 15 bases in the middle. Molecular barcoded adaptors covering alpha/delta and beta/gamma chains were used on about 0.4 ug RNA. TCRdb independently ran MiXCR on the reads; one entry per CDR3 protein. The table lists 60,000 or so distinct CDR3 sequences, roughly 18% of them singletons, with roughly 11% in the top ten. This clonotype occurred a few times. The antigen is undetermined. The receptor was derived from a donor over 35 with multiple myeloma. Sequenced sample: a population of CD138-negative cells sorted from bone marrow. The rearrangement uses TRBV15 and TRBJ1-1, with D tentatively TRBD1 (5 bases). The CDR3 nucleotides are TGTGCCACCAGCAGGGACCGGCGGGGGACCACTGAAGCTTTCTTT. This sequence encodes CATSRDRRGTTEAFF. The whole variable domain, remainder taken from reference TRBV15 and TRBJ1-1, is DAMVIQNPRYQVTQFGKPVTLSCSQTLNHNVMYWYQQKSSQAPKLLFHYYDKDFNNEADTPDNFQSRRPNTSFCFLDIRSPGLGDTAMYLCATSRDRRGTTEAFFGQGTRLTVV.